Shown below are 8 T cell receptor beta chains from a single sample sequenced in a study of CD8+CD57+ T cells in acquired aplastic anemia. Profiling that covered TCR beta VDJ and CDR3 relied on genomic DNA as its template. TCRdb itself ran the reads through MiXCR, one entry per CDR3 protein. The data contain more than 150,000 distinct CDR3 sequences, less than 60% of them singletons. Patients chosen for sequencing had shown CD8+CD57+ cell expansion by flow cytometry. The sample taken for sequencing was sorted CD4+, CD8+, or CD8+CD57+ T cells (not recorded which) from PBMCs. These receptors originate from a human donor with aplastic anemia.

This clonotype was detected a few times. V is TRBV27 and J is TRBJ2-3; D is unclear. The V end lost 6 bases, the J end lost 4 bases, and 14 bases lay between the germline ends. CDR3 length equals 14 residues. Germline V gene sequence: CDR1 MNHEY, CDR2 SMNVEV (reference sequence). The CDR3 reads CASRTPWAADTQYF. CDR3 coding DNA: TGTGCCAGCAGGACCCCATGGGCCGCAGATACGCAGTATTTT.

V usage is TRBV20-1 and J usage is TRBJ2-3; 8 bases are shared with TRBD2. The CDR3 has 16 amino acids. CDR1 and CDR2 (germline): DFQATT, SNEGSKA (reference sequence). J gave up 0 bases and V 5 bases, and 10 bases lay outside the gene matches. CDR3 sequence: CSAFTASGPSTDTQYF. The CDR3 DNA is TGCAGTGCTTTCACCGCTAGCGGGCCTAGCACAGATACGCAGTATTTT.

In the case of this clonotype: Sequence at one end of the junction differs from germline and may be a read error. This sequence joins TRBV12-5 and TRBJ1-2, with a possible D match to TRBD1 (5 bases). Germline V gives CDR1 LGHNT, CDR2 FRNRAP. This CDR3 has 17 amino acids. The CDR3 region is CASGLVRVTADGYGYTF. The CDR3 region has the DNA TGTGCTAGTGGTTTGGTCCGCGTGACAGCCGATGGCTATGGTTACACCTTC.

This clonotype has just a few counts. This sequence joins TRBV7-2 and TRBJ2-7; D is ambiguous. CDR1 is SGHTA and CDR2 is FQGNSA in the germline V gene. The CDR3 covers 13 residues. V gave up 5 bases and J gave up 2 bases, with 10 bases separating them. The CDR3 DNA is TGTGCCAGCAGCCCCGGATCGCCCTACGAGCAGTACTTC. Translation: CASSPGSPYEQYF.

The chain recombines TRBV5-5 with TRBJ1-2; weak D call: TRBD1 (6 bases). CDR1 is SGHKS, CDR2 YYEKEE, per germline (reference sequence). The V gene lost 4 bases and the J gene lost 4 bases, with 17 bases spanning the gap. The CDR3 is 15 amino acids. Written as DNA, the CDR3 is TGTGCCAGCAGCCTACACACAGGGCCGGGCTATGGCTACACCTTC. It codes for CASSLHTGPGYGYTF.

The chain carries TRBV7-9 and TRBJ2-7; 9 bases fit TRBD1. This CDR3 region has 14 residues. The V gene end was trimmed by 5 bases and the J gene end by 9 bases; junction bases not matched to a gene: 11. Germline V gene lookup returns CDR1 SEHNR and CDR2 FQNEAQ (reference sequence). CDR3 loop: CASSPPGQGTVQYF. The CDR3 DNA follows: TGTGCCAGCAGCCCCCCGGGACAGGGTACTGTGCAGTACTTC.

The sample holds many counts of this clonotype. The CDR3: CASSLVAGAANIQYF. CDR3 DNA sequence: TGTGCCAGCAGCTTAGTCGCGGGGGCCGCGAACATTCAGTACTTC. The rearrangement uses TRBV11-2 and TRBJ2-4; a possible D gene is TRBD2 (7 bases). CDR1 and CDR2 (germline): SGHAT, FQNNGV. Trimming left V 1 base short and J 7 bases short, with 14 bases between. The CDR3 loop spans 15 amino acids.

The J gene is TRBJ1-5, the V gene TRBV11-2; 11 bases align to TRBD1. With 2 bases clipped from V and 2 bases from J, the junction kept 2 bases outside the gene matches. Germline lookup yields CDR1 SGHAT and CDR2 FQNNGV. The CDR3 length is 16 residues. The CDR3 DNA follows: TGTGCCAGCAGCTTAAGGACAGGGGGCCGCAATCAGCCCCAGCATTTT. Translation: CASSLRTGGRNQPQHF.